This TCR beta chain was captured in a study of PD-L1 blockade in urothelial cancer. The wider study: The year 2014 saw patients start atezolizumab, 1,200 mg intravenously every 3 weeks.

Only in-frame clones appear in the TCRdb table, and some are missing; sequencing was by immunoSEQ multiplex PCR. The sample consists of about 45,000 clones, more than 70% of them appearing once. V shed 0 bases and J shed 6 bases, with 18 bases lying between them. The CDR3 length is 17 residues. Looked up from germline, CDR1 is SGHAT and CDR2 is FQNNGV. The source was PBMCs, collected around atezolizumab (anti-PD-L1) treatment. The rearrangement joins TRBV11-2 to TRBJ1-5, with D maybe TRBD1 (6 bases). This receptor was taken from a woman aged 55-70 years with urothelial cancer. DNA of the CDR3: TGTGCCAGCAGCTTAGAAGGAAATGGGGCAGGGGTTCAGCCCCAGCATTTT. Residues: CASSLEGNGAGVQPQHF.